These 26 T cell receptor beta chains originate from one sample sequenced in a study of cytomegalovirus exposure and HLA in healthy donors. The PCR employed 60 Vbeta primers together with 13 Jbeta primers. The assay was immunoSEQ multiplex PCR, and TCRdb's table has in-frame clones only and misses some. The sample shows roughly 140,000 clones, roughly 82% of them seen only once. Sequenced material: PBMCs. These receptors were taken from a male donor in good health and CMV-seronegative.

The V and J genes are TRBV9 and TRBJ2-5, with 10 bases that match TRBD2. Per the germline V gene, CDR1 is SGDLS and CDR2 is YYNGEE. This CDR3 region has 15 residues. Trimming cost V 2 bases and J 2 bases; bases outside gene matches: 3. The CDR3, as DNA: TGTGCCAGCAGCGTTATAGCGGGGGGACAAGAGACCCAGTACTTC. This gives the protein CASSVIAGGQETQYF.

V gene TRBV5-1 combines with J gene TRBJ2-1, with a weak D call TRBD1 (6 bases). Trimming shortened V by 0 bases and J by 8 bases, and 15 bases separated the two germline ends. The CDR3 totals 15 residues. Germline V gene lookup returns CDR1 SGHRS and CDR2 YFSETQ. CDR3 sequence reads: CASSLGVRDTHEQFF. The CDR3 DNA is TGCGCCAGCAGCTTGGGAGTGAGGGACACCCATGAGCAGTTCTTC.

The chain has TRBV5-6 and TRBJ2-7, with 14 bases that match TRBD2. The trim removed 3 bases at V and 3 bases at J, leaving 5 bases unmatched. Looked up from germline, CDR1 is SGHDT and CDR2 is YYEEEE. The CDR3 totals 16 residues. The CDR3 loop is CASSWGTSGSYYEQYF. The CDR3 nucleotides read TGTGCCAGCAGCTGGGGGACTAGCGGGAGTTACTACGAGCAGTACTTC.

The rearrangement joins TRBV27 to TRBJ1-2, with D unresolved. Germline CDR1 reads MNHEY; CDR2 reads SMNVEV (reference sequence). V dropped 4 bases and J dropped 0 bases, with 12 bases sitting between them. The CDR3 is made up of 15 amino acids. CDR3 amino acids: CASSWTHVANYGYTF. The CDR3 DNA sequence: TGTGCCAGCAGTTGGACTCATGTAGCTAACTATGGCTACACCTTC.

The J gene is TRBJ1-5, the V gene TRBV13; TRBD1 might be the D (6 bases). CDR1 PRHDT and CDR2 FYEKMQ come from the germline V gene (reference sequence). The ends were cut back, 4 bases at V and 6 bases at J, with 13 bases in the middle. CDR3 size: 14 residues. CDR3 nucleotides: TGTGCCAGCAGCTCCAGGGGCTCGGGTCAGCCCCAGCATTTT. This encodes CASSSRGSGQPQHF.

V usage is TRBV13 and J usage is TRBJ1-2; D is unresolved. The CDR3 has 14 residues. Per germline, CDR1 PRHDT and CDR2 FYEKMQ (reference sequence). Deletions cut 5 bases from V and 3 bases from J, with 13 bases between. In DNA, the CDR3 is TGTGCCAGCAGCGTCTCGATTGCAGACTATGGCTACACCTTC. Its translation: CASSVSIADYGYTF.

The genes are TRBV18 and TRBJ1-1, with TRBD1 matching over 8 bases. Unmatched junction bases numbered 2, after V lost 5 bases and J lost 0 bases. The CDR3 extends over 14 amino acids. CDR1 is KGHSH, CDR2 LQKENI, per germline. In DNA, the CDR3 is TGTGCCAGCTCAAGGGACAGGATGAACACTGAAGCTTTCTTT. This gives the protein CASSRDRMNTEAFF.

The chain is built from TRBV6-5 and TRBJ1-5; TRBD1 might be the D (5 bases). Trimming took off 5 bases at V and 7 bases at J, with 12 bases between the two ends. Looked up from germline, CDR1 is MNHEY and CDR2 is SVGAGI. There are 13 residues in the CDR3. This CDR3 is CASSVRARQPQHF. CDR3 bases: TGTGCCAGCAGTGTCAGGGCTCGACAGCCCCAGCATTTT.

The chain links TRBV18 to TRBJ1-3; TRBD1 matches 9 bases. J lost 5 bases, V lost 6 bases, and 5 bases had no gene match. CDR3 length: 14 amino acids. Germline CDR1 reads KGHSH; CDR2 reads LQKENI. CDR3 sequence (DNA): TGTGCCAGCTCTCGGGACAGGGAAAGAAACACCATATATTTT. Translating it yields CASSRDRERNTIYF. Filled out from reference TRBV18 and TRBJ1-3, the complete variable domain reads NAGVMQNPRHLVRRRGQEARLRCSPMKGHSHVYWYRQLPEEGLKFMVYLQKENIIDESGMPKERFSAEFPKEGPSILRIQQVVRGDSAAYFCASSRDRERNTIYFGEGSWLTVV.

The V call is TRBV11-3, the J call TRBJ1-2; 10 bases align to TRBD1. Trimming took 1 base from V and 5 from J; bases not matched to a gene: 13. The CDR3 length is 18 residues. Germline V gene sequence: CDR1 SGHNT, CDR2 YENEEA. CDR3 DNA: TGTGCCAGCAGCTTAGGACGTACCGGGACAGGGGTAGGGTATGGCTACACCTTC. Translated: CASSLGRTGTGVGYGYTF.

The chain joins TRBV5-1 to TRBJ2-2; 7 bases are shared with TRBD2. The CDR3 covers 14 residues. Germline V CDR1 and CDR2: SGHRS, YFSETQ. V trimming: 1 base; J trimming: 5 bases; junction bases outside the gene matches: 2. CDR3 nucleotide sequence: TGCGCCAGCAGCTTGCCGGGAGGAACCGGGGAGCTGTTTTTT. Protein: CASSLPGGTGELFF.

J is TRBJ1-2 and V is TRBV20-1; a weak D match, TRBD1 (5 bases). Between the trimmed V and J ends, which lost 4 bases and 6 bases, there was a span of 9 bases. From germline, CDR1 is DFQATT and CDR2 SNEGSKA (reference sequence). The CDR3 is made up of 11 amino acids. For the CDR3, the DNA is TGCAGTGCTAATAGGGGAAATGGCTACACCTTC. As protein: CSANRGNGYTF.

The rearrangement uses TRBV2 and TRBJ2-1; perhaps TRBD2 as D (6 bases). Germline CDR1 SNHLY, CDR2 FYNNEI. Deletions cut 11 bases from V and 5 bases from J, with 13 bases between. CDR3 size: 12 residues. The DNA for the CDR3 is TGTGCCGGCCGACTAGGCGACAATGAGCAGTTCTTC. Amino acid sequence: CAGRLGDNEQFF.

This chain uses TRBV29-1 with TRBJ2-3, with 10 bases identical to TRBD1. Germline CDR1 SQVTM, CDR2 ANQGSEA. The J segment lost 4 bases and the V segment lost 4 bases, leaving 5 bases of the junction unmatched. The CDR3 extends over 14 amino acids. CDR3 in DNA: TGCAGCGTTGCCGGGACAGGGGTTGCAGATACGCAGTATTTT. Translation: CSVAGTGVADTQYF.

Comment on this clone: The sample contains more than one DNA sequence encoding this CDR3. This chain joins TRBV6-5 and TRBJ1-2; TRBD1 aligns across 9 bases. The CDR3 runs to 13 residues. CDR1 is MNHEY and CDR2 is SVGAGI in the germline V gene. V lost 6 bases and J lost 4; bases outside the gene matches: 3. The CDR3 bases are TGTGCCAGCAGCCTGACAGGGGGCTATGGCTACACCTTC. It is translated as CASSLTGGYGYTF.

The chain has TRBV28 and TRBJ2-6; 9 bases match TRBD1. This CDR3 is built from 17 residues. Germline loops: CDR1 MDHEN, CDR2 SYDVKM. Germline trimming cut 5 bases from V and 1 base from J; bases unmatched to any gene: 6. CDR3 in DNA: TGTGCCAGCAGTCCCGGGACAGGGCAGTCTGGGGCCAACGTCCTGACTTTC. Its protein is CASSPGTGQSGANVLTF.

This clone was found a few times. The chain has TRBV5-6 and TRBJ2-7; 13 bases align to TRBD2. V shed 4 bases, J shed 5 bases, and the junction held 6 bases outside the gene matches. Germline V gives CDR1 SGHDT, CDR2 YYEEEE. The CDR3 totals 15 residues. CDR3 in DNA: TGTGCCAGCAGCCAGGGACTAGCGGGACTCGACGAGCAGTACTTC. Residues: CASSQGLAGLDEQYF.

This clone was recorded only once. The chain links TRBV7-9 to TRBJ2-3; TRBD1 matches 7 bases. The CDR3 has 16 residues. The germline V gene has CDR1 SEHNR and CDR2 FQNEAQ (reference sequence). Unmatched junction bases numbered 13, after V lost 8 bases and J lost 2 bases. For the CDR3, the DNA is TGTGCCAGCGGAGGATACCGGGACAGACCCACAGATACGCAGTATTTT. This sequence encodes CASGGYRDRPTDTQYF.

V and J are TRBV7-2 and TRBJ2-7; 7 nucleotides match TRBD2. From germline, CDR1 is SGHTA and CDR2 FQGNSA. V was clipped by 0 bases and J by 1 base; unmatched bases: 3. The CDR3 contains 15 residues. The CDR3 DNA sequence: TGTGCCAGCAGCTTAGCGGGGGGGGGTTCCTACGAGCAGTACTTC. Translated, it gives CASSLAGGGSYEQYF.

CDR3 protein: CASSYSTGVREQYF. The DNA of the CDR3 is TGTGCCAGCAGTTACTCGACGGGAGTTCGGGAGCAGTACTTC. The chain combines TRBV6-6 with TRBJ2-7; D may be TRBD2 (6 bases). V shed 0 bases and J shed 7 bases, with 13 bases lying between them. From germline, CDR1 is MNHNY and CDR2 SVGAGI (reference sequence). This CDR3 region has 14 residues.

This clone has only one observation. The genes are TRBV6-6 and TRBJ1-1, with 7 bases matching TRBD1. J lost 5 bases, V lost 5 bases, and 5 bases had no gene match. Germline V CDR1 and CDR2: MNHNY, SVGAGI (reference sequence). CDR3 length equals 13 residues. The CDR3 spells CASSRQGETEAFF. For the CDR3, the DNA is TGTGCCAGCAGTAGACAGGGAGAGACTGAAGCTTTCTTT.

This chain uses TRBV6-6 with TRBJ2-4; TRBD1 matches 11 bases. The CDR3 loop spans 13 amino acids. The ends lost 4 bases at V and 8 bases at J; junction bases unmatched: 1. In germline, CDR1 is MNHNY, CDR2 SVGAGI (reference sequence). The CDR3 loop reads CASSWDRGDIQYF. DNA of the CDR3: TGTGCCAGCAGTTGGGACAGGGGGGACATTCAGTACTTC.

There are a few counts of this clone. The chain couples TRBV6-5 to TRBJ1-2, with TRBD1 identical over 8 bases. CDR3 size: 15 residues. Germline CDR1 and CDR2: MNHEY and SVGAGI. The V segment lost 2 bases and the J segment 5 bases; nucleotides outside the gene matches: 7. CDR3 region: CASSYKATGGYGYTF. In DNA form, the CDR3 reads TGTGCCAGCAGTTACAAAGCCACAGGGGGATATGGCTACACCTTC.

This clone was recorded once. The chain is built from TRBV5-1 and TRBJ2-1; TRBD2 matches at 7 bases. The germline V gene encodes CDR1 SGHRS and CDR2 YFSETQ. V was pared by 4 bases and J by 3 bases, with 16 bases of the junction left unmatched. This CDR3 is 18 amino acids long. The CDR3 sequence: CASSPRLGGRNSYNEQFF. The CDR3, as DNA: TGCGCCAGCAGCCCCCGATTGGGCGGGAGAAATAGCTACAATGAGCAGTTCTTC. Combining the CDR3 with reference TRBV5-1 and TRBJ2-1 gives the whole variable domain KAGVTQTPRYLIKTRGQQVTLSCSPISGHRSVSWYQQTPGQGLQFLFEYFSETQRNKGNFPGRFSGRQFSNSRSEMNVSTLELGDSALYLCASSPRLGGRNSYNEQFFGPGTRLTVL.

V and J are TRBV28 and TRBJ1-1; 7 nucleotides align to TRBD1. V was pared by 4 bases and J by 6 bases, with 2 bases of the junction left unmatched. The CDR3 is made up of 12 amino acids. Germline CDR1 reads MDHEN; CDR2 reads SYDVKM. The CDR3 region is CASSSDRPEAFF. DNA of the CDR3: TGTGCCAGCAGTTCGGACAGGCCTGAAGCTTTCTTT.

J is TRBJ2-3 and V is TRBV5-6, with 8 bases identical to TRBD1. The CDR3 has 15 amino acids. The V gene's germline CDR1 is SGHDT and CDR2 YYEEEE. Trimming at V came to 0 bases and at J to 4 bases, leaving 4 bases not matched to a gene. The CDR3 protein is CASSLGQGKSDTQYF. The CDR3 nucleotides read TGTGCCAGCAGCTTGGGACAGGGGAAGTCAGATACGCAGTATTTT.